Below are 25 T cell receptor beta chains sequenced from a single sample in a study of PD-1 blockade in mismatch repair-deficient tumors. Measured with immunoSEQ multiplex PCR; TCRdb has only the in-frame clones, and not every one. The sample lists 14,000 or so clones, roughly 82% occurring once. Source: PBMCs, taken roughly 15 weeks after starting pembrolizumab. The source of these receptors is an adult with mismatch repair-deficient cancer.

J is TRBJ1-2 and V is TRBV18; perhaps TRBD1 as D (6 bases). Germline V gene sequence: CDR1 KGHSH, CDR2 LQKENI. The CDR3 is made up of 13 amino acids. The V and J ends lost 3 bases and 8 bases respectively, with 13 bases between them. The CDR3 DNA follows: TGTGCCAGCTCACCGGGGGGGCATCTGGGCTACACCTTC. This codes for CASSPGGHLGYTF.

This CDR3 is CASSESFGTVQTDTQYF. CDR3 in DNA: TGTGCCAGCAGTGAATCGTTTGGGACAGTTCAGACAGATACGCAGTATTTT. The chain carries TRBV6-1 and TRBJ2-3; 7 nucleotides align to TRBD1. Looked up from germline, CDR1 is MNHNS and CDR2 is SASEGT. CDR3 length: 17 residues. V was pared by 2 bases and J by 3 bases, with 11 bases of the junction left unmatched.

This chain joins TRBV19 and TRBJ2-7, with D possibly matching TRBD1 (6 bases). CDR1 is LNHDA, CDR2 SQIVND, per germline (reference sequence). Trimming stripped 4 bases from V and 2 bases from J, with 15 bases between. This CDR3 spans 15 amino acids. The CDR3 reads CASSRAGTRTYEQYF. CDR3 DNA sequence: TGTGCCAGTAGTAGAGCCGGGACACGGACCTACGAGCAGTACTTC.

The chain is built from TRBV29-1 and TRBJ2-1; 12 bases line up with TRBD2. The CDR3 length is 16 residues. In germline, CDR1 is SQVTM, CDR2 ANQGSEA. J gave up 2 bases and V 3 bases, and 5 bases lay outside the gene matches. The CDR3 here is CSVEFGLAGTYNEQFF. In nucleotides, the CDR3 is TGCAGCGTTGAGTTTGGACTAGCGGGAACCTACAATGAGCAGTTCTTC.

The chain is built from TRBV30 and TRBJ2-3; 12 bases match TRBD1. This CDR3 region has 16 residues. With V trimmed by 1 base and J by 10 bases, 12 bases remained unmatched. Germline assignment: CDR1 GTSNPN and CDR2 SVGIG (reference sequence). In DNA form, the CDR3 reads TGTGCCTGGAGTGGTTGGGGACAGGGGGCGCGGGGTGCGCAGTATTTT. This sequence encodes CAWSGWGQGARGAQYF. Full variable domain (rest looked up from reference TRBV30 and TRBJ2-3): SQTIHQWPATLVQPVGSPLSLECTVEGTSNPNLYWYRQAAGRGLQLLFYSVGIGQISSEVPQNLSASRPQDRQFILSSKKLLLSDSGFYLCAWSGWGQGARGAQYFGPGTRLTVL.

The rearrangement uses TRBV19 and TRBJ2-7; 12 bases are shared with TRBD2. Looked up from germline, CDR1 is LNHDA and CDR2 is SQIVND (reference sequence). Trimming at V came to 4 bases and at J to 2 bases, leaving 6 bases not matched to a gene. The CDR3 contains 16 residues. CDR3 sequence: CASSSLAGGPPYEQYF. In DNA, the CDR3 is TGTGCCAGTAGTAGCCTAGCGGGAGGGCCTCCCTACGAGCAGTACTTC.

This chain uses TRBV6-1 with TRBJ1-2; D call uncertain. Germline V gene sequence: CDR1 MNHNS, CDR2 SASEGT. The CDR3 consists of 14 residues. Trimming took 7 bases from V and 0 from J, leaving 12 bases between them. CDR3 region: CASIPGGANYGYTF. The CDR3 coding sequence is TGTGCCAGCATCCCGGGAGGAGCTAACTATGGCTACACCTTC.

The V and J genes are TRBV6-6 and TRBJ2-7; 7 bases are a match to TRBD1. V was pared by 8 bases and J by 4 bases, with 5 bases of the junction left unmatched. Germline CDR1 reads MNHNY; CDR2 reads SVGAGI (reference sequence). The CDR3 totals 12 residues. The CDR3 reads CASCTGDYEQYF. The CDR3, as DNA: TGTGCCAGCTGTACAGGGGATTACGAGCAGTACTTC.

This clone has only one observation. The chain couples TRBV19 to TRBJ1-4; 7 bases are a match to TRBD1. This CDR3 contains 15 residues. V was clipped by 7 bases and J by 6 bases; unmatched bases: 11. The germline V gene encodes CDR1 LNHDA and CDR2 SQIVND (reference sequence). The CDR3 DNA follows: TGTGCCAGTACTGACAGGGTCGGAGGGGATGAAAAACTGTTTTTT. As protein: CASTDRVGGDEKLFF.

The chain carries TRBV5-4 and TRBJ2-2; maybe TRBD2 (5 bases). Trimming shortened V by 0 bases and J by 8 bases, and 8 bases separated the two germline ends. This CDR3 region has 13 residues. The germline V gene encodes CDR1 SGHNT and CDR2 YYREEE (reference sequence). CDR3 region: CASSLDGIGELFF. The CDR3 coding sequence is TGTGCCAGCAGCTTGGACGGGATTGGGGAGCTGTTTTTT.

The CDR3, as DNA: TGTGCCAGCAGCTCCAGGGCCCCTAACTCTGGAAACACCATATATTTT. This encodes CASSSRAPNSGNTIYF. V is TRBV7-6 and J is TRBJ1-3; TRBD1 is a possible D gene (5 bases). This CDR3 region has 16 residues. Germline CDR1 and CDR2: SGHVS and FNYEAQ. The germline V and J ends were trimmed by 4 bases and 0 bases, with 13 bases remaining between them.

The chain is built from TRBV5-1 and TRBJ2-1; D is perhaps TRBD2 (5 bases). V was cut by 0 bases and J by 15 bases, with 10 bases left in between. The CDR3 has 11 amino acids. Germline CDR1 is SGHRS and CDR2 is YFSETQ. CDR3 in amino acids: CASSLGGLAFF. Here the CDR3 DNA reads TGCGCCAGCAGCTTGGGAGGGTTAGCGTTCTTC. Combining the CDR3 with reference TRBV5-1 and TRBJ2-1 gives the whole variable domain KAGVTQTPRYLIKTRGQQVTLSCSPISGHRSVSWYQQTPGQGLQFLFEYFSETQRNKGNFPGRFSGRQFSNSRSEMNVSTLELGDSALYLCASSLGGLAFFGPGTRLTVL.

This rearrangement joins TRBV7-8 to TRBJ1-1, with D maybe TRBD1 (5 bases). This CDR3 has 16 amino acids. Trimming stripped 5 bases from V and 2 bases from J, with 18 bases between. Germline values: CDR1 SGHVS, CDR2 FQNEAQ. CDR3 DNA sequence: TGTGCCAGCAGCCCCCTAGGTGGGGGGACTAACACTGAAGCTTTCTTT. Translation: CASSPLGGGTNTEAFF.

V usage is TRBV5-1 and J usage is TRBJ2-1, with 10 bases aligning to TRBD2. The CDR3 consists of 15 residues. CDR1 and CDR2 from the germline V gene are SGHRS and YFSETQ. The V and J ends lost 2 bases and 7 bases, in that order; junction bases with no gene match: 6. The CDR3 DNA sequence: TGCGCCAGCAGCTTCTTCACTAGCGGGAATAATGAGCAGTTCTTC. It yields the protein CASSFFTSGNNEQFF.

CDR3 coding DNA: TGTGCCAGCAGTGAATCAGGGGGCGGATACGAGCAGTACTTC. Translation: CASSESGGGYEQYF. The chain joins TRBV25-1 to TRBJ2-5; TRBD1 matches 8 bases. The DNA end favors TRBJ2-7, so the J call may be wrong. Germline V lookup: CDR1 MGHDK, CDR2 SYGVNS. The CDR3 is 14 amino acids.

This clone showed up just once. The chain is built from TRBV2 and TRBJ1-2, with D possibly TRBD1 on 5 matching bases. The CDR3 is 13 amino acids. V was trimmed by 4 bases and J by 8 bases, leaving 14 bases between them. CDR1 and CDR2 from the germline V gene are SNHLY and FYNNEI. The CDR3 region is CASSVVTDVGYTF. The CDR3 DNA reads TGTGCCAGCAGTGTAGTGACAGATGTAGGCTACACCTTC. Full variable domain (remainder filled in from reference TRBV2 and TRBJ1-2): EPEVTQTPSHQVTQMGQEVILRCVPISNHLYFYWYRQILGQKVEFLVSFYNNEISEKSEIFDDQFSVERPDGSNFTLKIRSTKLEDSAMYFCASSVVTDVGYTFGSGTRLTVV.

There are a few counts of this clone. CDR3 amino acids: CSVVSGSHEQYF. The CDR3 DNA reads as TGCAGCGTTGTTAGCGGGAGCCACGAGCAGTACTTC. V gene TRBV29-1 combines with J gene TRBJ2-7; the match to TRBD2 covers 9 bases. Germline-derived CDR1 and CDR2 are SQVTM and ANQGSEA. The CDR3 sequence is 12 residues long. Trimming cost V 4 bases and J 5 bases; bases outside gene matches: 3.

This clone was seen a single time. The V and J genes are TRBV10-3 and TRBJ2-5, with TRBD2 as a possible D gene (6 bases). The V end lost 4 bases, the J end lost 4 bases, and 13 bases lay between the germline ends. In germline, CDR1 is ENHRY, CDR2 SYGVKD. CDR3 length: 14 residues. The CDR3 nucleotides read TGTGCCATCAGTGTAAAAGGAGGGTTAGAGACCCAGTACTTC. This codes for CAISVKGGLETQYF.

This clone was seen only a few times. This chain connects TRBV27 to TRBJ2-7; possibly TRBD2 for D (6 bases). The CDR3 runs to 15 residues. With 0 bases removed from V and 6 bases from J, the gap between germline ends came to 15 bases. The germline V gene encodes CDR1 MNHEY and CDR2 SMNVEV (reference sequence). Here the CDR3 DNA reads TGTGCCAGCAGTTTATCGCCCGGCCTAGCGAGCGAGCAGTACTTC. Protein sequence: CASSLSPGLASEQYF.

V and J are TRBV7-9 and TRBJ2-1; 9 bases match TRBD2. The CDR3 is 17 residues long. The junction had 8 bases not matched to a gene; V was cut back by 5 bases and J by 0 bases. Per the germline V gene, CDR1 is SEHNR and CDR2 is FQNEAQ (reference sequence). The CDR3 loop reads CASSTEISGSSYNEQFF. The CDR3 DNA reads as TGTGCCAGCAGCACCGAGATTAGCGGGAGCTCCTACAATGAGCAGTTCTTC.

For the CDR3, the DNA is TGTGCCAGCAGCGTAGTGGGCACAGGCAATGAAAAACTGTTTTTT. Protein product: CASSVVGTGNEKLFF. The chain carries TRBV9 and TRBJ1-4; possible D gene TRBD1, 5 bases. V was clipped by 0 bases and J by 5 bases, with 11 bases between them. The length of the CDR3 is 15 residues. Germline CDR1 is SGDLS and CDR2 is YYNGEE. Using reference TRBV9 and TRBJ1-4 for the parts outside the CDR3, the full variable domain is DSGVTQTPKHLITATGQRVTLRCSPRSGDLSVYWYQQSLDQGLQFLIQYYNGEERAKGNILERFSAQQFPDLHSELNLSSLELGDSALYFCASSVVGTGNEKLFFGSGTQLSVL.

The chain links TRBV15 to TRBJ1-1; 9 bases fit TRBD1. CDR1 and CDR2 (germline): LNHNV, YYDKDF (reference sequence). Trimming removed 6 bases from V and 5 bases from J; junction bases left unmatched: 10. There are 15 residues in the CDR3. The CDR3 DNA follows: TGTGCCACCAGATTACCCGGGACAGGGAGGACTGAAGCTTTCTTT. It codes for CATRLPGTGRTEAFF.

A few counts support this clone. This chain connects TRBV29-1 to TRBJ2-7, with D tentatively TRBD1 (6 bases). Trimming shortened V by 5 bases and J by 5 bases, and 16 bases separated the two germline ends. The CDR3 runs 13 residues. CDR1 is SQVTM and CDR2 is ANQGSEA in the germline V gene. This chain's CDR3 is CSVHPGHGDEQYF. The CDR3 DNA reads TGCAGCGTTCATCCGGGACATGGCGACGAGCAGTACTTC.

CDR3 protein: CASSPAASGKGTNEQFF. The DNA for the CDR3 is TGTGCCAGCAGCCCAGCGGCTAGCGGGAAGGGTACCAATGAGCAGTTCTTC. The V call is TRBV7-3, the J call TRBJ2-1, with 9 bases identical to TRBD2. V shed 5 bases, J shed 6 bases, and the junction held 14 bases outside the gene matches. Germline CDR1 SGHTA, CDR2 FQGTGA. CDR3 length equals 17 residues.

The chain is built from TRBV6-1 and TRBJ2-7, with D perhaps matching TRBD1 (5 bases). The germline V gene has CDR1 MNHNS and CDR2 SASEGT. V shed 4 bases and J shed 3 bases, with 13 bases lying between them. This CDR3 is built from 14 residues. This CDR3 reads CASSVQGVIYEQYF. The CDR3 nucleotides are TGTGCCAGCAGTGTCCAGGGTGTAATCTACGAGCAGTACTTC.